The 22 T cell receptor beta chains presented below share a single source sample, sequenced in a study of T cells in Graves' hyperthyroidism and ophthalmopathy. RNA transcripts provided the source from which TCR beta CDR3 regions were amplified. During a first-round RT-PCR of the TCR CDR3, the HTBI primer set was used. TCRdb called the multiplex PCR reads again in MiXCR, with one record for every CDR3 protein. The sample has around 300,000 distinct CDR3 sequences, roughly an eighth seen once. Sequencing was done on a sample of blood. The receptor set was obtained from a woman aged 40 to 50 with Graves' hyperthyroidism.

This clonotype was seen at least ten times. V usage is TRBV28 and J usage is TRBJ1-1; 8 bases align to TRBD1. In germline, CDR1 is MDHEN, CDR2 SYDVKM. This CDR3 has 15 amino acids. With V trimmed by 3 bases and J by 0 bases, 3 bases remained unmatched. The CDR3 reads CASSLGDRLNTEAFF. The CDR3 coding sequence is TGTGCCAGCAGTTTGGGGGACAGGTTGAACACTGAAGCTTTCTTT.

V is TRBV7-3 and J is TRBJ2-2, with TRBD1 identical over 8 bases. The V gene end was trimmed by 5 bases and the J gene end by 6 bases; junction bases not matched to a gene: 11. Per the germline V gene, CDR1 is SGHTA and CDR2 is FQGTGA. The CDR3 runs to 16 residues. CDR3 sequence (DNA): TGTGCCAGCAGCCTGGACAGGGAAGTTCCCCCCGGGGAGCTGTTTTTT. Its translation: CASSLDREVPPGELFF. The variable domain in full, with the rest retrieved from reference TRBV7-3 and TRBJ2-2, is GAGVSQTPSNKVTEKGKYVELRCDPISGHTALYWYRQSLGQGPEFLIYFQGTGAADDSGLPNDRFFAVRPEGSVSTLKIQRTERGDSAVYLCASSLDREVPPGELFFGEGSRLTVL.

This clonotype was recorded at least ten times. V usage is TRBV6-4 and J usage is TRBJ2-1; D ambiguous. The V gene's germline CDR1 is MRHNA and CDR2 SNTAGT. This CDR3 comprises 15 residues. Trimming shortened V by 3 bases and J by 6 bases, and 15 bases separated the two germline ends. The CDR3 protein is CASSEWAAPTNEQFF. For the CDR3, the DNA is TGTGCCAGCAGTGAGTGGGCGGCCCCTACCAATGAGCAGTTCTTC.

This clonotype was observed at least ten times. V is TRBV2 and J is TRBJ2-1; TRBD2 agrees at 9 bases. Trimming removed 6 bases from V and 8 bases from J; junction bases left unmatched: 8. CDR1 and CDR2 (germline): SNHLY, FYNNEI. This CDR3 spans 14 amino acids. DNA of the CDR3: TGTGCCAGCAGGACGGGACTAGCTATAGATGAGCAGTTCTTC. Its protein product is CASRTGLAIDEQFF.

This clonotype was seen ten or more times. This CDR3 reads CASSLRGTSGKIGELFF. In DNA form, the CDR3 reads TGTGCCAGCAGTTTACGCGGGACTAGCGGTAAAATCGGGGAGCTGTTTTTT. This chain links TRBV28 with TRBJ2-2; 11 nucleotides align to TRBD2. The CDR3 spans 17 residues. J was trimmed by 7 bases and V by 2 bases; bases with no gene match: 9. Germline V gene data show CDR1 as MDHEN and CDR2 as SYDVKM.

V is TRBV20-1 and J is TRBJ2-1; D may be TRBD2 (6 bases). Trimming left V 6 bases short and J 8 bases short, with 8 bases between. The CDR3 covers 10 residues. CDR1 and CDR2 from the germline V gene are DFQATT and SNEGSKA (reference sequence). CDR3 residues: CSAWRDEQFF. The CDR3 DNA is TGCAGTGCCTGGAGGGATGAGCAGTTCTTC.

The sample holds a few counts of this clonotype. The chain has TRBV27 and TRBJ1-2; D gene ambiguous. The CDR3 spans 13 residues. V was pared by 4 bases and J by 8 bases, with 14 bases between. The germline V gene has CDR1 MNHEY and CDR2 SMNVEV (reference sequence). CDR3 protein: CASSSYPVGGYTF. CDR3 nucleotide sequence: TGTGCCAGCAGTTCCTACCCCGTGGGGGGCTACACCTTC.

This clonotype came up many times. V is TRBV12-3 or TRBV12-4 and J is TRBJ2-5; TRBD1 matches at 9 bases. The CDR3 sequence is 15 residues long. Trimming took 3 bases from V and 3 from J; bases not matched to a gene: 5. The CDR3 DNA reads as TGTGCCAGCAGTTTGGGACAGGGCTTTAAAGAGACCCAGTACTTC. It encodes CASSLGQGFKETQYF.

This clonotype was found a few times. The rearrangement links TRBV27 to TRBJ2-2, with D perhaps matching TRBD2 (5 bases). Germline assignment: CDR1 MNHEY and CDR2 SMNVEV (reference sequence). The CDR3 has 14 amino acids. Trimming stripped 5 bases from V and 5 bases from J, with 12 bases between. This CDR3 is CASSISPGTGELFF. The CDR3 DNA sequence: TGTGCCAGCAGTATCTCCCCGGGAACCGGGGAGCTGTTTTTT.

In its sample, this clonotype was seen many times. The V call is TRBV3-1, the J call TRBJ1-1, with unresolved D. This CDR3 comprises 12 residues. V gave up 1 base and J gave up 4 bases, with 4 bases separating them. Germline V gene sequence: CDR1 LGHDT, CDR2 YNNKEL (reference sequence). For the CDR3, the DNA is TGTGCCAGCAGCCAAGTCTTCACTGAAGCTTTCTTT. It yields the protein CASSQVFTEAFF.

This clonotype was observed at least ten times. This chain joins TRBV28 and TRBJ1-4; D is unclear. The germline gives CDR1 MDHEN, CDR2 SYDVKM. Trimming shortened V by 3 bases and J by 5 bases, and 10 bases separated the two germline ends. CDR3 size: 14 residues. The CDR3 sequence: CASSFGLNNEKLFF. CDR3 sequence (DNA): TGTGCCAGCAGTTTCGGGTTAAACAATGAAAAACTGTTTTTT.

Written as DNA, the CDR3 is TGTGCCAGCAGTTCAGGGGGCACTGGGGCCAACGTCCTGACTTTC. Translated: CASSSGGTGANVLTF. The rearrangement uses TRBV28 and TRBJ2-6; 8 bases are a match to TRBD1. The trim removed 4 bases at V and 2 bases at J, leaving 1 base unmatched. Germline assignment: CDR1 MDHEN and CDR2 SYDVKM. The CDR3 length is 15 residues.

This clonotype was picked up a small number of times. The chain employs TRBV7-9 and TRBJ1-2, with TRBD1 matching over 9 bases. Losses at the gene ends were 4 bases for V and 5 bases for J; bases not matched to a gene: 8. This CDR3 is 15 amino acids long. Germline V gene sequence: CDR1 SEHNR, CDR2 FQNEAQ (reference sequence). The CDR3 region is CASSYGQGTSYGYTF. Written as DNA, the CDR3 is TGTGCCAGCAGCTACGGACAGGGGACTTCATATGGCTACACCTTC.

This clonotype was seen at least ten times. The rearrangement joins TRBV12-3 or TRBV12-4 to TRBJ2-5; 7 nucleotides line up with TRBD1. This CDR3 has 13 amino acids. V trimming: 6 bases; J trimming: 2 bases; junction bases outside the gene matches: 3. This chain's CDR3 is CASRDRLQETQYF. In nucleotides, the CDR3 is TGTGCCAGCAGGGACAGGTTACAAGAGACCCAGTACTTC.

This clonotype showed up many times. CDR3 bases: TGTGCCAGCAGCTTGATTAGCGGGAGCTCCTACAATGAGCAGTTCTTC. Translated: CASSLISGSSYNEQFF. The chain recombines TRBV9 with TRBJ2-1, with 9 bases aligning to TRBD2. CDR1 is SGDLS and CDR2 is YYNGEE in the germline V gene. Germline trimming cut 4 bases from V and 0 bases from J; bases unmatched to any gene: 5. The CDR3 is made up of 16 amino acids.

The genes are TRBV4-2 and TRBJ1-4, with 7 nucleotides matching TRBD1. Germline V gene sequence: CDR1 LGHNA, CDR2 YNFKEQ. The length of the CDR3 is 15 residues. V lost 3 bases and J lost 4; bases outside the gene matches: 5. The DNA of the CDR3 is TGTGCCAGCAGCCATTGGGACAGCGTTAATGAAAAACTGTTTTTT. It yields the protein CASSHWDSVNEKLFF.

This clonotype showed up just a few times. The V call is TRBV4-2, the J call TRBJ1-4, with 8 bases lining up with TRBD1. This CDR3 is 15 amino acids long. Trimming cost V 3 bases and J 4 bases; bases outside gene matches: 4. Germline loops: CDR1 LGHNA, CDR2 YNFKEQ. CDR3 bases: TGTGCCAGCAGCCAGGACAGGGCTAATAATGAAAAACTGTTTTTT. This codes for CASSQDRANNEKLFF.

This clonotype was picked up many times. The chain employs TRBV20-1 and TRBJ2-7, with D maybe TRBD2 (5 bases). This CDR3 is built from 13 residues. V lost 1 base, J lost 5 bases, and 12 bases lay in between. Looked up from germline, CDR1 is DFQATT and CDR2 is SNEGSKA (reference sequence). CDR3 bases: TGCAGTGCTAGAGTTCCCCTAGCCGACGAGCAGTACTTC. Translation gives CSARVPLADEQYF.

This clonotype was picked up many times. V is TRBV7-2 and J is TRBJ1-1; D is unclear. The CDR3 extends over 15 amino acids. CDR1 and CDR2 from the germline V gene are SGHTA and FQGNSA. The germline V and J ends were trimmed by 5 bases and 6 bases, with 19 bases remaining between them. The CDR3 sequence is CASSRSWTVLPEAFF. The DNA for the CDR3 is TGTGCCAGCAGCCGATCCTGGACGGTTTTACCTGAAGCTTTCTTT.

This clonotype was found many times. This chain connects TRBV6-1 to TRBJ2-1; 10 bases fit TRBD2. Per the germline V gene, CDR1 is MNHNS and CDR2 is SASEGT. CDR3 size: 15 residues. Trimming took 5 bases from V and 2 from J; bases not matched to a gene: 3. In nucleotides, the CDR3 is TGTGCCAGCAGTTCAAGCGGGAGGGCCTACAATGAGCAGTTCTTC. Amino acids: CASSSSGRAYNEQFF.

V is TRBV12-3 or TRBV12-4 and J is TRBJ1-1, with 9 bases that match TRBD1. The CDR3 consists of 15 residues. With 5 bases clipped from V and 1 base from J, the junction kept 5 bases outside the gene matches. CDR3 in DNA: TGTGCCAGCAGTCCCCCGGGACAGGGGAACACTGAAGCTTTCTTT. This codes for CASSPPGQGNTEAFF.

Remarks on this clonotype: A read error may explain this, as a much larger clone is one base away. The rearrangement links TRBV7-9 to TRBJ1-5; D unresolved. Germline V gives CDR1 SEHNR, CDR2 FQNEAQ (reference sequence). V was shortened by 4 bases and J by 9 bases, with 19 bases between the two germline ends. There are 15 residues in the CDR3. CDR3 region: CASSSVGLQDRPQHF. DNA of the CDR3: TGTGCCAGCAGCTCGGTAGGGCTTCAGGATCGGCCCCAGCATTTT.